This T cell receptor beta chain was sequenced in a study of cytomegalovirus exposure and HLA in healthy donors (dated by TCRdb to 2016 to 2017). The study in broad terms: According to an earlier analysis of several hundred of the donors, 150 million to 200 million T cells yielded some 110 million unique TCR beta sequences and about 300 Gb of sequence data. About 320 gigabases of sequencing data and tens of millions of unique TCR sequences were included in an early release covering over 600 HLA-typed donors. Among the roughly 370 genotyped donors, approximately 77% belonged to the genetic ancestry cluster associated with self-reported Caucasian donors. The aim of the study was to test whether cataloging public T cell receptors could identify signatures of past pathogen exposure. The T cell repertoires of about 700 subjects were profiled by immunosequencing and related to cytomegalovirus serostatus. Along with the roughly 700-subject first cohort, a separate validation cohort of around 120 different subjects was used. To predict cytomegalovirus infection status, the study brought together high-throughput TCR immunosequencing, statistical association of individual TCRs with disease status, and machine learning. To study patterns of TCR occurrence, a later analysis re-analyzed previously published TCR beta repertoires from several hundred donors and added high-resolution HLA genotyping. Rather than using new phenotypic data, the later analysis identified candidate immune exposures from TCR beta sequences and from how often those sequences occurred across donors. In an earlier analysis of roughly 600 of the donors, high-throughput TCR beta sequencing was used to judge whether each TCR beta V gene segment behaved as functional or pseudogenic. Donor age, sex, ethnicity and CMV serostatus were collected together with the repertoire data. Genome-wide SNP genotypes for about 65% of the roughly 670 donors were used in a later genetic analysis, which treated that subset as a discovery cohort. All discovery cohort repertoires had been generated using a single sequencing platform. HLA typing included class I and class II loci at four-digit resolution. The number of typed donors differed by locus: roughly 629-640 for A, B, C, DRB1 and DQB1; 522 for DQA1; fewer than 610 for DPA1; and about 450 for DPB1. Roughly five DR-DQ haplotypes were treated as single units for association and clustering because of strong linkage in the cohort. Across around 400 genotyped donors of the cohort, an average of about 240,000 unique TCR beta nucleotide sequences per donor were sequenced, and roughly 20% of those sequences were non-productive.

In the case of this clone: What antigen it recognizes has not been identified. Nothing much larger sits one base from this clone, and base qualities are not available.

For this chain, trimming is 5 bases at the V end and 9 bases at the J end, and the number of junction bases without a gene match is 3. Taken from the germline V gene, the CDR1 and CDR2 loops are SGHVS and FNYEAQ. Counted from cysteine to phenylalanine, this CDR3 has 12 amino acids. Solely the CDR3 DNA is kept, with 36 bases framed from the first base. The library was built by means of the immunoSEQ multiplex PCR assay. For the multiplex PCR, a mixture combining 60 forward primers for TCR Vbeta segments and 13 reverse primers for TCR Jbeta segments was used. A multiplex PCR assay on genomic DNA amplified the CDR3 region of rearranged TCR beta genes. On the Illumina HiSeq System, the amplified TCR beta libraries were sequenced as 87-base-pair reads. In the authors' own workflow: In a later analysis, 70 million to 95 million unique TCR beta chains were counted across the 666 repertoires, and roughly 10 million of these chains were shared by at least two donors. To remove PCR and sequencing errors, raw reads were error-corrected and collapsed into unique sequences using a nearest-neighbor algorithm that merged closely related sequences. CDR3 sequences were aligned to IMGT reference sequences to assign V, D and J gene segments. For a sequence to be retained, at least a six-nucleotide match to both a V gene segment and a J gene segment was required. A rearrangement was called productive if the CDR3 had no stop codons and remained in frame with V and J, and every other rearrangement was called non-productive. CDR3 was defined by IMGT convention, running from the second conserved V-encoded cysteine to the conserved J-encoded phenylalanine. In an earlier analysis of just under 600 of the donors, sequences lacking an unambiguous match to a single V gene segment were excluded. In an earlier analysis of a few hundred of the donors, a V segment was called functional when productive rearrangements were above 56.7%, and segregating when the standard deviation between donors exceeded 5%. A statistical classification framework was developed to diagnose cytomegalovirus status using the catalog of TCR beta chain sequences. A later analysis assigned V and J genes by comparing TCR nucleotide sequences with IMGT/GENE-DB human TR gene sequences. In a later analysis, CDR3 sequences and most-parsimonious VDJ recombination scenarios were assigned using the TCRdist pipeline. In a later analysis, each TCR beta chain was defined by its CDR3 amino acid sequence together with its V-gene family, and reads lacking a unique V-gene family were excluded. In a later analysis, 500 to 650 highly shared, low-generation-probability nucleotide sequences were removed to address suspected cross-contamination and a sequencing artifact. A later analysis calculated a clonal expansion index for each public chain from normalized within-repertoire ranks of inferred template counts. A later analysis computed generation probabilities with a VDJ recombination model fitted to out-of-frame rearrangements, and checked the results against IGoR. Hypergeometric tests were used in a later analysis to score TCR-TCR, TCR-HLA and TCR-CMV co-occurrence, with a repertoire-size bias correction applied to the TCR pairs. False discovery rates were estimated in a later analysis by permuting HLA or CMV assignments 20 times. In a later analysis, co-occurring TCRs were grouped using DBSCAN, and TCRdist sequence similarity was added for clustering within HLA-allele-positive subsets. Repertoires with fewer than 30,000 or more than 120,000 public chains were left out of co-occurrence clustering, as were a handful of repertoires with anomalous nucleotide sharing. In TCRdb, the immuneACCESS table is reduced to in-frame sequences with V and J assigned. These tables do not hold every clone; where another copy was compared, an unresolved V gene accounts for under half, and the others remain unexplained. V and J calls and clone size are copied from that table; D and trimming were computed from the DNA. For this sample the table gives approximately 160,000 clones, of which roughly 79% were detected only once. Roughly 7.4% of the sample comes from the top ten.

Results the study describes overall, beyond this receptor: In a later analysis, several top co-occurrence clusters were reported to appear linked to parvovirus B19, influenza, CMV and Epstein-Barr virus. Most CMV-associated TCR beta chains appeared to be HLA-restricted in a later analysis, and the HLA associations seemed to be driven largely by CMV exposure. Most TCR sequences were observed very rarely across donors, whereas some public TCRs were present in many individuals. The study gave a list of 150 to 200 TCR beta chains associated with cytomegalovirus. Linkage disequilibrium might explain the correlated functional status among segregating V segments, but an unknown experimental factor could not be excluded. In a later analysis, about 17,000 TCR beta sequences were associated with specific HLA alleles at a false discovery rate of 0.05. Compared with equally common non-associated chains, HLA-associated TCR beta chains in a later analysis were more clonally expanded and had lower generation probabilities. Because HLA typing was missing for some donors at each locus, association tests included only the typed subset. A cluster of highly shared sequence variants was judged likely to be a technical artifact of the sequencing pipeline. For the cohort, immune exposure information was limited to CMV serostatus. According to a later analysis, TCR association rates differed among HLA loci, with DRB1 alleles showing the most associated TCRs and HLA-C alleles showing the fewest. When HLA alleles, especially DR and DQ, strongly co-occurred, attributing TCR associations to individual alleles was difficult. The authors suggested that the approach could potentially be extended to other disease states and immunological phenotypes. Sequencing depth was assumed to be roughly uniform across donors in the presence/absence analyses, though that assumption may not hold. The cohort was sequenced for TCR beta chains only, and without alpha or paired-chain data the features that could be detected were limited. Some IMGT-functional V segments, including TRBV6-2 and TRBV6-3, could not be distinguished by the 87-base-pair reads and were therefore excluded. A further reported finding was that TCR beta sequences accurately predicted the HLA-A and HLA-B alleles for most subjects in the first cohort. An association between a missense DCLRE1C variant and V-gene and J-gene trimming of TCR beta chains was found in a later genetic analysis and replicated in an independent cohort. A later genetic analysis reported fewer N-insertions in productive TCRs among donors in an Asian-associated ancestry cluster than the approximately 700-donor mean. In both the original and validation cohorts, the classifier was reported to diagnose cytomegalovirus status with high specificity and sensitivity. An earlier analysis of approximately 570 of the donors showed that most TCR beta V segments appeared in productive rearrangements either about 87% or about 30% of the time, which broadly matched IMGT annotations. In vitro tests confirmed that a few of the cytomegalovirus-associated TCR beta chains recognize cytomegalovirus antigens. Because counts were too low, seventeen rarely observed V segments, including chromosome 9 orphons, were excluded from the earlier analysis of 500 to 700 of the donors.

The cohort was made up of approximately 670 healthy bone marrow donors. All cohort members were sampled while nominally healthy, although unrecorded immune exposures were likely present. The donor tested CMV seropositive and was one of the 289 seropositive cohort members. Every donor gave a peripheral blood sample, and the peripheral blood mononuclear cells from that sample were used for TCR beta sequencing. The Qiagen DNeasy Blood Extraction Kit was used to extract genomic DNA from the blood cell samples. Sequenced input: PBMCs. The chain joins TRBV7-6 to TRBJ2-1, and 8 bases in between align with TRBD2. The sequence derives from a male donor in good health and CMV-seropositive. The nucleotide sequence is TGTGCCAGCAGCACCGGGACTAGTGAGCAGTTCTTC. This codes for CASSTGTSEQFF. When the CDR3 is completed using the reference TRBV7-6 and TRBJ2-1 genes on either side, the full variable domain is GAGVSQSPRYKVTKRGQDVALRCDPISGHVSLYWYRQALGQGPEFLTYFNYEAQQDKSGLPNDRFSAERPEGSISTLTIQRTEQRDSAMYRCASSTGTSEQFFGPGTRLTVL.